This record concerns one T cell receptor beta chain sequence. The data derive from a study of blood T cell repertoires in COVID-19. Recruitment covered roughly 24 US areas and drew participants whose ages spanned roughly 18 to 100 years. Donors of Cohort 3 who recovered were those that had two negative PCRs, clearance, or symptom resolution. The V gene's germline CDR1 is SEHNR and CDR2 FQNEAQ (reference sequence). The CDR3 is 14 amino acids. The V end was cut by 2 bases, the J end by 4 bases, with 11 bases between. TCRdb's table, derived via immunoSEQ multiplex PCR, lists solely in-frame clones and lacks some. The repertoire has about 320,000 clones, 70% to 90% of them found once; the top ten carry approximately 5%.

This clonotype originated in a woman in her 30s who had recovered from COVID-19. Sequenced: PBMCs or T cells enriched from blood (not recorded which). The chain joins TRBV7-9 to TRBJ1-1; unclear D gene. The CDR3 DNA reads TGTGCCAGCAGCTTAATAGGAGGAGGCACTGAAGCTTTCTTT. Protein product: CASSLIGGGTEAFF.